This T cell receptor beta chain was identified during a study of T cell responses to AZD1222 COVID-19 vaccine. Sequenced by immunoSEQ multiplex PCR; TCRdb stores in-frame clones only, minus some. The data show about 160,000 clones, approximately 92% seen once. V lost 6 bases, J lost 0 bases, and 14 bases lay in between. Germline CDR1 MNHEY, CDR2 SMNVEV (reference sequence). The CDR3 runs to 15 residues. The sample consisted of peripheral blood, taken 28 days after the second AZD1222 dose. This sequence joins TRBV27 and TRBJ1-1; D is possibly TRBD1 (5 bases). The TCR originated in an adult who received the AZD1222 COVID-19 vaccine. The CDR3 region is CASRRTPSMNTEAFF. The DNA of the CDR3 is TGTGCCAGCAGACGGACACCCAGTATGAACACTGAAGCTTTCTTT.